This is a list of T cell receptor beta chains from one sample in a study of blood T cells in healthy people across ages. TCRdb re-called the 5' RACE reads with MiXCR, one entry per CDR3 protein. The sample lists about 1.1 million distinct CDR3 sequences, 35% to 45% occurring once. What was sequenced was blood. These receptors were collected from a man younger than 35 in good health. CDR3s include the opening cysteine and the closing phenylalanine or tryptophan. D genes are given only for firm matches. Expanded clones are given a class, and other clones once, few, many or no size at all.

v_gene: TRBV4-2; d_gene: TRBD2; j_gene: TRBJ2-3; abundance: many; CDR3aa: CASSPVAGSTDTQYF; CDR3nt: TGTGCCAGCAGCCCTGTAGCGGGGAGCACAGATACGCAGTATTTT
v_gene: TRBV4-1; d_gene: -; j_gene: TRBJ1-4; abundance: -; CDR3aa: CASSQAQGGEKLFF; CDR3nt: TGCGCCAGCAGCCAAGCACAGGGAGGGGAAAAACTGTTTTTT
v_gene: TRBV18; d_gene: -; j_gene: TRBJ2-5; abundance: -; CDR3aa: CASSPPGREETQYF; CDR3nt: TGTGCCAGCTCACCACCGGGGCGAGAGGAGACCCAGTACTTC
v_gene: TRBV6-2/TRBV6-3; d_gene: TRBD2; j_gene: TRBJ2-1; abundance: -; CDR3aa: CASSRLADPYNEQFF; CDR3nt: TGTGCCAGCAGCCGACTAGCGGACCCCTACAATGAGCAGTTCTTC
v_gene: TRBV12-3/TRBV12-4; d_gene: TRBD1; j_gene: TRBJ1-2; abundance: -; CDR3aa: CASSLRTGGWIGYTF; CDR3nt: TGTGCCAGCAGTTTAAGGACAGGGGGTTGGATTGGCTACACCTTC
v_gene: TRBV4-3; d_gene: -; j_gene: TRBJ2-5; abundance: few; CDR3aa: CASSQAPKETQYF; CDR3nt: TGCGCCAGCAGCCAAGCCCCCAAAGAGACCCAGTACTTC
v_gene: TRBV9; d_gene: -; j_gene: TRBJ1-5; abundance: few; CDR3aa: CASSASGLINQPQHF; CDR3nt: TGTGCCAGCAGCGCCTCGGGACTGATCAATCAGCCCCAGCATTTT
v_gene: TRBV2; d_gene: TRBD1; j_gene: TRBJ1-1; abundance: few; CDR3aa: CATSFDRETEAFF; CDR3nt: TGTGCTACCTCCTTCGACAGGGAAACTGAAGCTTTCTTT
v_gene: TRBV6-2/TRBV6-3; d_gene: -; j_gene: TRBJ1-6; abundance: -; CDR3aa: CASSRSGGSPPHF; CDR3nt: TGTGCCAGCAGCCGAAGTGGGGGTTCACCCCCCCACTTT
v_gene: TRBV10-3; d_gene: -; j_gene: TRBJ2-3; abundance: -; CDR3aa: CAIRTSTDTQYF; CDR3nt: TGTGCCATCAGAACTAGCACAGATACGCAGTATTTT
v_gene: TRBV7-2; d_gene: -; j_gene: TRBJ1-2; abundance: -; CDR3aa: CASSATILGYTF; CDR3nt: TGTGCCAGCAGCGCGACGATTCTTGGCTACACCTTC
v_gene: TRBV5-1; d_gene: TRBD2; j_gene: TRBJ2-1; abundance: -; CDR3aa: CASSINPAGGPDEQFF; CDR3nt: TGCGCCAGCAGCATTAATCCAGCGGGGGGGCCGGATGAGCAGTTCTTC
v_gene: TRBV29-1; d_gene: TRBD1; j_gene: TRBJ1-1; abundance: -; CDR3aa: CSVVGTGQARGTEAFF; CDR3nt: TGCAGCGTTGTAGGGACAGGTCAAGCGAGGGGCACTGAAGCTTTCTTT
v_gene: TRBV9; d_gene: TRBD2; j_gene: TRBJ2-2; abundance: -; CDR3aa: CASSVSGGFSTGELFF; CDR3nt: TGTGCCAGCAGCGTCAGCGGGGGATTCTCCACCGGGGAGCTGTTTTTT
v_gene: TRBV4-3; d_gene: TRBD1; j_gene: TRBJ2-3; abundance: many; CDR3aa: CASSQAGTGTDTQYF; CDR3nt: TGCGCCAGCAGCCAAGCCGGGACAGGTACAGATACGCAGTATTTT
v_gene: TRBV9; d_gene: -; j_gene: TRBJ1-2; abundance: -; CDR3aa: CASSATSGDWYGYTF; CDR3nt: TGTGCCAGCAGCGCAACCTCGGGGGACTGGTATGGCTACACCTTC
v_gene: TRBV7-9; d_gene: -; j_gene: TRBJ1-2; abundance: -; CDR3aa: CASSLKASNYGYTF; CDR3nt: TGTGCCAGCAGCTTAAAAGCGAGTAACTATGGCTACACCTTC
v_gene: TRBV12-3/TRBV12-4; d_gene: -; j_gene: TRBJ1-2; abundance: -; CDR3aa: CASSLGIGYTF; CDR3nt: TGTGCCAGCAGTTTGGGGATTGGCTACACCTTC
v_gene: TRBV27; d_gene: TRBD1; j_gene: TRBJ1-1; abundance: few; CDR3aa: CASSKTGAIRNTEAFF; CDR3nt: TGTGCCAGCAGTAAGACAGGGGCGATCCGGAACACTGAAGCTTTCTTT
v_gene: TRBV9; d_gene: -; j_gene: TRBJ2-5; abundance: -; CDR3aa: CASSKQAIVETQYF; CDR3nt: TGTGCCAGCAGCAAGCAGGCTATAGTCGAGACCCAGTACTTC
v_gene: TRBV6-2/TRBV6-3; d_gene: TRBD1; j_gene: TRBJ2-1; abundance: -; CDR3aa: CASRTRQGWLEQFF; CDR3nt: TGTGCCAGCAGAACACGACAGGGCTGGCTTGAGCAGTTCTTC
v_gene: TRBV15; d_gene: -; j_gene: TRBJ2-7; abundance: few; CDR3aa: CATSGTGKEYEQYF; CDR3nt: TGTGCCACCAGCGGTACAGGGAAGGAGTACGAGCAGTACTTC
v_gene: TRBV9; d_gene: TRBD1; j_gene: TRBJ1-6; abundance: -; CDR3aa: CASSVRDSPYNSPLHF; CDR3nt: TGTGCCAGCAGCGTGCGGGACAGCCCATATAATTCACCCCTCCACTTT
v_gene: TRBV29-1; d_gene: TRBD1; j_gene: TRBJ2-2; abundance: -; CDR3aa: CSVQHWDRGTGELFF; CDR3nt: TGCAGCGTCCAGCATTGGGACAGGGGCACCGGGGAGCTGTTTTTT
v_gene: TRBV2; d_gene: -; j_gene: TRBJ1-1; abundance: few; CDR3aa: CASGQPYTEAFF; CDR3nt: TGTGCCAGCGGACAGCCGTACACTGAAGCTTTCTTT
v_gene: TRBV7-8; d_gene: TRBD1; j_gene: TRBJ1-1; abundance: -; CDR3aa: CASEETGQRNTEAFF; CDR3nt: TGTGCCAGCGAAGAAACGGGACAGCGGAACACTGAAGCTTTCTTT
v_gene: TRBV6-5; d_gene: -; j_gene: TRBJ1-2; abundance: few; CDR3aa: CASSLRVLGYGYTF; CDR3nt: TGTGCCAGCAGCCTCCGGGTCCTTGGCTATGGCTACACCTTC
v_gene: TRBV6-8; d_gene: -; j_gene: TRBJ1-1; abundance: few; CDR3aa: CASRLQVLNTEAFF; CDR3nt: TGTGCCAGCAGATTACAGGTATTGAACACTGAAGCTTTCTTT
v_gene: TRBV10-3; d_gene: -; j_gene: TRBJ2-5; abundance: -; CDR3aa: CAISEDGYNEQYF; CDR3nt: TGTGCCATCAGTGAGGACGGTTACAATGAGCAGTACTTC
v_gene: TRBV29-1; d_gene: -; j_gene: TRBJ2-7; abundance: -; CDR3aa: CSVELDNEQYF; CDR3nt: TGCAGCGTTGAACTAGATAACGAGCAGTACTTC
v_gene: TRBV4-2; d_gene: -; j_gene: TRBJ1-2; abundance: -; CDR3aa: CASSQVESGPYGYTF; CDR3nt: TGTGCCAGCAGCCAAGTGGAATCAGGGCCCTATGGCTACACCTTC